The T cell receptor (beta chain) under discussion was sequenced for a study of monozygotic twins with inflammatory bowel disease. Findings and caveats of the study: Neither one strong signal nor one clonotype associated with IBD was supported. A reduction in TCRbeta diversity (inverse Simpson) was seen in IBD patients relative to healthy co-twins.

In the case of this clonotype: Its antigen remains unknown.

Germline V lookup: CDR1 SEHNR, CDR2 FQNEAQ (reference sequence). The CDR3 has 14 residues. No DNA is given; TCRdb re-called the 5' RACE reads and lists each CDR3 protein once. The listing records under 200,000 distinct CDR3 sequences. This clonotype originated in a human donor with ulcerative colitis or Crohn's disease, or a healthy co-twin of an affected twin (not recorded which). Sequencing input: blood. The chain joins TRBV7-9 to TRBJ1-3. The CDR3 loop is CASSRVEIGNTIYF.